This T cell receptor beta chain was captured by sequencing in a study of beta chain features in type 1 diabetes. Sequencing targeted expressed TCRB transcripts, as all isolated RNA had been reverse transcribed. TCRdb's table, derived via immunoSEQ multiplex PCR, lists solely in-frame clones and lacks some. The profile shows around 350,000 clones, around 12% of them singletons. This clone appeared a few times. Antigen unknown. With V trimmed by 0 bases and J by 4 bases, 7 bases remained unmatched. In germline, CDR1 is MNHEY, CDR2 SMNVEV (reference sequence). CDR3 length: 16 amino acids. Study-wide results and limits: Since sequencing was performed on cDNA, cells with high TCR expression could be over-represented.

In all sorted populations, purity surpassed 98%. J is TRBJ1-1 and V is TRBV27, with 8 bases lining up with TRBD1. The TCR sequence derives from a man between 18 and 29 years old in good health. The sample taken for sequencing was naive CD4+ T cells from blood. The CDR3 bases are TGTGCCAGCAGTTTATCCCCGGACAGGGTCGGCACTGAAGCTTTCTTT. Protein sequence: CASSLSPDRVGTEAFF.